The rows below give T cell receptor beta chains drawn from one sample of a study of beta chain features in type 1 diabetes. TCRdb's copy holds only in-frame clones and misses some; the assay was immunoSEQ multiplex PCR. Here the sample spans about 150,000 clones, around a tenth being singletons. The sequenced material came from central memory CD4+ T cells from blood. These receptors all stem from a young man with type 1 diabetes. Both conserved end residues are part of each CDR3. A D gene is named only where the DNA matches it firmly. Some rows mark clone size as missing; the rest say once, few, many or name a class of expanded clone.

j_gene	v_gene	abundance	d_gene	CDR3aa	CDR3nt
TRBJ1-1	TRBV27	few	NA	CASSSRPFGNTEAFF	TGTGCCAGCAGTTCGCGGCCATTCGGGAACACTGAAGCTTTCTTT
TRBJ2-1	TRBV7-2	NA	TRBD2	CASSERLAGTYNEQFF	TGTGCCAGCAGCGAGAGACTAGCGGGCACCTACAATGAGCAGTTCTTC
TRBJ2-1	TRBV10-3	NA	NA	CAISESSSVHYNEQFF	TGTGCCATCAGTGAGTCGTCGAGCGTACACTACAATGAGCAGTTCTTC
TRBJ2-1	TRBV18	few	TRBD1	CASSPGTGFPEQFF	TGTGCCAGCTCACCCGGGACAGGGTTTCCAGAGCAGTTCTTC
TRBJ2-1	TRBV29-1	NA	TRBD2	CSVERLAGEVSYNEQFF	TGCAGCGTTGAACGACTAGCGGGAGAGGTCTCCTACAATGAGCAGTTCTTC
TRBJ2-7	TRBV28	few	NA	CASTEGAPTYEQYF	TGTGCCAGCACAGAGGGAGCGCCAACCTACGAGCAGTACTTC
TRBJ1-2	TRBV20-1	NA	TRBD1	CSATRDRGYTF	TGCAGTGCTACTCGGGACAGAGGCTACACCTTC
TRBJ2-5	TRBV28	NA	NA	CASSYPGLQETQYF	TGTGCCAGCAGTTACCCAGGGCTACAAGAGACCCAGTACTTC
TRBJ2-7	TRBV7-2	NA	TRBD2	CASSFSQKSSGSEQYF	TGTGCCAGCAGCTTCTCTCAAAAGTCTAGCGGGAGCGAGCAGTACTTC
TRBJ2-5	TRBV7-9	NA	TRBD1	CASSLLGRGQETQYF	TGTGCCAGCAGCTTATTGGGCAGGGGGCAAGAGACCCAGTACTTC
TRBJ1-1	TRBV7-8	few	NA	CASSQPGGIRTFF	TGTGCCAGCAGCCAACCGGGGGGGATTAGGACTTTCTTT
TRBJ2-4	TRBV28	many	NA	CASSPTGTLAKNIQYF	TGTGCCAGCAGTCCGACCGGGACACTAGCCAAAAACATTCAGTACTTC
TRBJ2-5	TRBV12-5	NA	NA	CASAGGVQETQYF	TGTGCTAGTGCCGGAGGGGTCCAAGAGACCCAGTACTTC
TRBJ2-1	TRBV2	NA	TRBD2	CASRRRSSGRSDSYNEQFF	TGTGCCAGCCGCCGCCGGTCTAGCGGGAGGTCCGACTCCTACAATGAGCAGTTCTTC
TRBJ2-3	TRBV2	NA	NA	CASSAGTSTDTQYF	TGTGCCAGCAGTGCGGGGACTAGCACAGATACGCAGTATTTT
TRBJ2-7	TRBV13	NA	TRBD2	CASSYTPGTSGYEQYF	TGTGCCAGCAGCTACACTCCTGGGACTAGCGGCTACGAGCAGTACTTC
TRBJ2-5	TRBV2	few	TRBD1	CASSEGGTAQETQYF	TGTGCCAGCAGTGAAGGGGGGACAGCCCAAGAGACCCAGTACTTC
TRBJ2-3	TRBV6-1	few	TRBD1	CASSSGGDTQYF	TGTGCCAGCAGTTCAGGGGGCGATACGCAGTATTTT
TRBJ1-2	TRBV9	few	NA	CASSTRSREREGYTF	TGTGCCAGCAGCACACGTAGTCGCGAAAGGGAGGGCTACACCTTC
TRBJ2-5	TRBV7-2	few	NA	CASWRDSEGTQYF	TGTGCCAGTTGGCGAGACAGCGAAGGAACCCAGTACTTC
TRBJ1-5	TRBV7-2	NA	NA	CASSSSSSGDQPQHF	TGTGCCAGCAGCTCTTCTTCGAGCGGAGACCAGCCCCAGCATTTT
TRBJ1-4	TRBV30	few	NA	CAWSQSSGEKLFF	TGTGCCTGGAGTCAGAGTAGCGGTGAAAAACTGTTTTTT
TRBJ2-7	TRBV18	NA	TRBD2	CASSPGLAGVSYEQYF	TGTGCCAGCTCACCCGGACTAGCGGGAGTTTCCTACGAGCAGTACTTC
TRBJ2-7	TRBV7-2	NA	NA	CASSPGLYEQYF	TGTGCCAGCAGCCCGGGACTTTACGAGCAGTACTTC
TRBJ2-7	TRBV11-2	few	NA	CASGWTPSYEQYF	TGTGCCAGTGGCTGGACTCCGTCCTACGAGCAGTACTTC
TRBJ2-1	TRBV9	NA	TRBD2	CASTWTSASSYNEQFF	TGTGCCAGCACTTGGACTAGCGCATCCTCCTACAATGAGCAGTTCTTC
TRBJ1-1	TRBV18	NA	TRBD1	CASSPQGAANTEAFF	TGTGCCAGCTCACCCCAGGGGGCGGCGAACACTGAAGCTTTCTTT
TRBJ2-1	TRBV5-5	NA	NA	CASSHQLARAGEQFF	TGTGCCAGCAGCCACCAACTAGCCCGGGCAGGTGAGCAGTTCTTC
TRBJ2-1	TRBV7-8	NA	TRBD1	CASSLGRGTGGRNEQFF	TGTGCCAGCAGCTTAGGGAGGGGGACAGGGGGCCGCAATGAGCAGTTCTTC
TRBJ2-1	TRBV29-1	NA	NA	CSVGGSGIYNEQFF	TGCAGCGTTGGAGGGTCGGGGATCTACAATGAGCAGTTCTTC
TRBJ2-1	TRBV28	few	NA	CASSFDAGPYNEQFF	TGTGCCAGCAGTTTTGACGCGGGGCCGTACAATGAGCAGTTCTTC
TRBJ2-7	TRBV7-2	few	TRBD2	CASSPSSGRHYEQYF	TGTGCCAGCAGCCCCTCTAGCGGGAGGCACTACGAGCAGTACTTC
TRBJ2-1	TRBV5-4	NA	NA	CASRAGQNNEQFF	TGTGCCAGCAGGGCGGGACAGAACAATGAGCAGTTCTTC
TRBJ1-1	TRBV2	few	NA	CASKGRESEAFF	TGTGCCAGCAAGGGCAGGGAATCTGAAGCTTTCTTT
TRBJ2-5	TRBV7-2	NA	NA	CASSSDRQETQYF	TGTGCCAGCAGCTCGGACAGACAAGAGACCCAGTACTTC
TRBJ2-3	TRBV2	few	NA	CASRTRLGADTQYF	TGTGCCAGCAGGACCCGGCTGGGAGCAGATACGCAGTATTTT
TRBJ1-3	TRBV5-1	few	NA	CASSEQGVAGNTIYF	TGCGCCAGCAGCGAACAGGGAGTTGCGGGAAACACCATATATTTT
TRBJ2-1	TRBV4-2	NA	NA	CASSQRGLDNEQFF	TGTGCCAGCAGCCAACGCGGACTCGACAATGAGCAGTTCTTC
TRBJ1-1	TRBV5-1	few	NA	CASSWGDGEAFF	TGCGCCAGCAGCTGGGGGGACGGTGAAGCTTTCTTT
TRBJ2-1	TRBV9	NA	NA	CASSLSGETFGEQFF	TGTGCCAGCAGCCTCTCGGGAGAGACCTTTGGTGAGCAGTTCTTC
TRBJ2-7	TRBV11-1	few	TRBD1	CASSLGTGRAYEQYF	TGTGCCAGCAGCCTAGGGACAGGGAGAGCGTACGAGCAGTACTTC
TRBJ2-5	TRBV9	NA	NA	CASSVQGSGETQYF	TGTGCCAGCAGCGTACAAGGATCAGGGGAGACCCAGTACTTC
TRBJ2-7	TRBV28	NA	TRBD2	CASSLSLAELSYEQYF	TGTGCCAGCAGTTTATCACTAGCGGAACTATCCTACGAGCAGTACTTC
TRBJ2-1	TRBV7-8	few	NA	CATGLLRDNEQFF	TGTGCCACGGGCTTATTGCGGGACAATGAGCAGTTCTTC